One and the same sample provided the 20 T cell receptor beta chains below, sequenced in a study of blood T cell repertoires in COVID-19. TCRdb's copy holds only in-frame clones and misses some; the assay was immunoSEQ multiplex PCR. Altogether about 100,000 clones are present, 86% being singletons, with the ten largest covering over 1.5%. Sequencing was done on a sample of peripheral blood. These receptors originate from a man at least 80 years old with acute or convalescent COVID-19.

The rearrangement joins TRBV6-5 to TRBJ2-7; a weak D match, TRBD2 (7 bases). With 2 bases removed from V and 9 bases from J, the gap between germline ends came to 20 bases. Germline-derived CDR1 and CDR2 are MNHEY and SVGAGI. There are 15 residues in the CDR3. The DNA of the CDR3 is TGTGCCAGCAGTTACGAAGCAGGATCTAGGGGGGGGCAGTACTTC. Amino acids: CASSYEAGSRGGQYF.

V and J are TRBV7-9 and TRBJ2-3, with 7 bases lining up with TRBD2. V gave up 1 base and J gave up 8 bases; unmatched junction bases: 6. CDR1 and CDR2 from the germline V gene are SEHNR and FQNEAQ (reference sequence). This CDR3 has 14 amino acids. CDR3 in DNA: TGTGCCAGCAGCTTAGGGCTAGCGGTCGGTACGCAGTATTTT. Translated: CASSLGLAVGTQYF. The entire variable domain, with the rest obtained from reference TRBV7-9 and TRBJ2-3, is as follows: DTGVSQNPRHKITKRGQNVTFRCDPISEHNRLYWYRQTLGQGPEFLTYFQNEAQLEKSRLLSDRFSAERPKGSFSTLEIQRTEQGDSAMYLCASSLGLAVGTQYFGPGTRLTVL.

The chain employs TRBV28 and TRBJ1-2; the match to TRBD1 covers 7 bases. Germline CDR1 and CDR2: MDHEN and SYDVKM. V gave up 6 bases and J gave up 4 bases; unmatched junction bases: 11. The CDR3 extends over 15 amino acids. CDR3 nucleotides: TGTGCCAGCAGGAGGGGGGACAGTGCAGCCTATGGCTACACCTTC. Translated: CASRRGDSAAYGYTF.

V gene TRBV11-1 combines with J gene TRBJ2-5, with 7 positions matching TRBD2. V shed 5 bases and J 2 bases; nucleotides not matched to a gene: 11. Germline V gives CDR1 SGHAT, CDR2 FQDESV (reference sequence). The CDR3 length is 16 residues. CDR3 sequence: CASSPISRGGQETQYF. The CDR3 region has the DNA TGTGCCAGCAGCCCAATTTCGAGGGGAGGGCAAGAGACCCAGTACTTC.

The V call is TRBV7-8, the J call TRBJ2-7, with D unclear. The CDR3 has 13 residues. Germline V gene data show CDR1 as SGHVS and CDR2 as FQNEAQ. Trimming took off 1 base at V and 3 bases at J, with 7 bases between the two ends. The CDR3 nucleotides read TGTGCCAGCAGCTTAGGACTGGTCTACGAGCAGTACTTC. Translated: CASSLGLVYEQYF.

The chain couples TRBV4-3 to TRBJ2-1, with 10 bases that match TRBD1. V was pared by 1 base and J by 6 bases, with 6 bases of the junction left unmatched. Per germline, CDR1 LGHNA and CDR2 YSLEER. This CDR3 has 16 amino acids. CDR3 sequence: CASSQGPGQGLNEQFF. The CDR3 nucleotides are TGCGCCAGCAGCCAAGGCCCGGGACAGGGGCTCAATGAGCAGTTCTTC.

This clone was found a few times. This sequence joins TRBV5-8 and TRBJ2-7, with 7 bases that match TRBD2. The CDR3 runs to 15 residues. The trim removed 4 bases at V and 5 bases at J, leaving 12 bases unmatched. The germline gives CDR1 SGHTS, CDR2 YDEGEE. CDR3 coding DNA: TGTGCCAGCAGCCACCGACTAGCTGGGTTAGACGAGCAGTACTTC. Translating gives CASSHRLAGLDEQYF.

This clone was seen just once. The chain employs TRBV4-1 and TRBJ2-7; TRBD2 agrees at 12 bases. Germline V gene sequence: CDR1 MGHRA, CDR2 YSYEKL. The CDR3 spans 15 residues. V lost 0 bases to trimming and J lost 6 bases; unmatched junction nucleotides: 3. CDR3 amino acids: CASSQDGTSGLEQYF. DNA of the CDR3: TGCGCCAGCAGCCAAGATGGGACTAGCGGGCTCGAGCAGTACTTC.

The chain recombines TRBV21-1 with TRBJ2-7; the table's D call of TRBD1 was not tested on the DNA. TRBV21-1 corresponds to a pseudogene. This CDR3 region has 16 residues. CDR3 residues: CASSKAGTAIFYEQYF. The CDR3 DNA follows: TGTGCCAGCAGCAAAGCCGGGACAGCTATTTTCTACGAGCAGTACTTC.

This rearrangement joins TRBV5-5 to TRBJ1-3; TRBD1 aligns across 8 bases. There are 15 residues in the CDR3. Germline CDR1 and CDR2: SGHKS and YYEKEE (reference sequence). The junction had 6 bases not matched to a gene; V was cut back by 5 bases and J by 2 bases. DNA of the CDR3: TGTGCCAGCAGTCGGGGGACAGGCCCTGGAAACACCATATATTTT. This translates into CASSRGTGPGNTIYF.

This rearrangement joins TRBV24-1 to TRBJ2-7, with a weak D call TRBD2 (5 bases). CDR3 size: 12 residues. CDR1 and CDR2 (germline): KGHDR, SFDVKD. Trimming left V 8 bases short and J 7 bases short, with 14 bases between. This CDR3 is CATIERRGEQYF. The CDR3 DNA sequence: TGTGCCACCATAGAGCGGAGAGGGGAGCAGTACTTC.

The chain combines TRBV5-1 with TRBJ2-7; TRBD2 aligns across 7 bases. Losses at the gene ends were 4 bases for V and 5 bases for J; bases not matched to a gene: 15. The CDR3 has 16 amino acids. Germline values: CDR1 SGHRS, CDR2 YFSETQ. As DNA, the CDR3 is TGCGCCAGCAGCAAACTAGCGTCTAAGGTCGGGGACGAGCAGTACTTC. This translates into CASSKLASKVGDEQYF. Combining the CDR3 with reference TRBV5-1 and TRBJ2-7 gives the whole variable domain KAGVTQTPRYLIKTRGQQVTLSCSPISGHRSVSWYQQTPGQGLQFLFEYFSETQRNKGNFPGRFSGRQFSNSRSEMNVSTLELGDSALYLCASSKLASKVGDEQYFGPGTRLTVT.

The chain joins TRBV3-1 (or the pseudogene TRBV3-2) to TRBJ2-5, with TRBD2 matching over 13 bases. The V gene's germline CDR1 is LGHDT and CDR2 YNNKEL (reference sequence). This CDR3 region has 15 residues. V was clipped by 2 bases and J by 4 bases; unmatched bases: 1. The CDR3 spells CASSQRLAGGETQYF. CDR3 DNA sequence: TGTGCCAGCAGCCAACGACTAGCGGGAGGAGAGACCCAGTACTTC.

The chain is built from TRBV20-1 and TRBJ1-3, with a weak D call TRBD1 (5 bases). Germline V gene data show CDR1 as DFQATT and CDR2 as SNEGSKA (reference sequence). V was shortened by 3 bases and J by 2 bases, with 14 bases between the two germline ends. The CDR3 contains 15 residues. The DNA of the CDR3 is TGCAGTGCTAGTCCGGGGGTTTTGGCTGGAAACACCATATATTTT. Translation gives CSASPGVLAGNTIYF.

The chain couples TRBV18 to TRBJ2-7, with 11 bases fitting TRBD2. Germline V gene lookup returns CDR1 KGHSH and CDR2 LQKENI. Germline trimming cut 4 bases from V and 2 bases from J; bases unmatched to any gene: 7. CDR3 length: 16 amino acids. This CDR3 reads CASSLRTSGSPYEQYF. The CDR3 DNA reads TGTGCCAGCTCACTCCGAACTAGCGGGAGCCCCTACGAGCAGTACTTC.

The chain recombines TRBV7-2 with TRBJ2-5; the match to TRBD1 covers 9 bases. The germline gives CDR1 SGHTA, CDR2 FQGNSA. The ends lost 8 bases at V and 5 bases at J; junction bases unmatched: 12. The CDR3 is 15 residues long. CDR3 residues: CASVTQQGAWETQYF. The DNA for the CDR3 is TGTGCCAGCGTAACCCAACAGGGGGCTTGGGAGACCCAGTACTTC. Full variable domain (remainder filled in from reference TRBV7-2 and TRBJ2-5): GAGVSQSPSNKVTEKGKDVELRCDPISGHTALYWYRQSLGQGLEFLIYFQGNSAPDKSGLPSDRFSAERTGGSVSTLTIQRTQQEDSAVYLCASVTQQGAWETQYFGPGTRLLVL.

This clone was found once. V is TRBV13 and J is TRBJ2-3, with D uncertain. V was pared by 5 bases and J by 4 bases, with 13 bases between. This CDR3 comprises 14 residues. From germline, CDR1 is PRHDT and CDR2 FYEKMQ (reference sequence). CDR3 DNA: TGTGCCAGCAGCCTCCTTGGCGGCGCAGATACGCAGTATTTT. Protein product: CASSLLGGADTQYF.

The rearrangement uses TRBV7-9 and TRBJ1-6, with a possible D match to TRBD1 (5 bases). CDR3 size: 14 residues. V lost 6 bases and J lost 7, with 13 bases in between. CDR1 is SEHNR and CDR2 is FQNEAQ in the germline V gene (reference sequence). The DNA for the CDR3 is TGTGCCAGCAGTTCTACAGGTCTGAATTCACCCCTCCACTTT. It codes for CASSSTGLNSPLHF.

The chain uses TRBV5-5 and TRBJ1-6, with D possibly TRBD1 on 5 matching bases. The CDR3 runs 15 residues. The germline CDR1 and CDR2 sequences are SGHKS and YYEKEE (reference sequence). V was pared by 0 bases and J by 6 bases, with 10 bases between. CDR3 in DNA: TGTGCCAGCAGCTTGGTCCAGGGAAGTAATTCACCCCTCCACTTT. As protein: CASSLVQGSNSPLHF. The whole variable domain, remainder taken from reference TRBV5-5 and TRBJ1-6, is DAGVTQSPTHLIKTRGQQVTLRCSPISGHKSVSWYQQVLGQGPQFIFQYYEKEERGRGNFPDRFSARQFPNYSSELNVNALLLGDSALYLCASSLVQGSNSPLHFGNGTRLTVT.

The rearrangement links TRBV28 to TRBJ2-5; TRBD2 agrees at 11 bases. Germline-derived CDR1 and CDR2 are MDHEN and SYDVKM. V shed 6 bases, J shed 5 bases, and the junction held 11 bases outside the gene matches. The CDR3 runs 16 residues. The CDR3 region has the DNA TGTGCCAGCAGAACCTCCCTTAGCGGGAGGGGGGAGACCCAGTACTTC. Amino acid sequence: CASRTSLSGRGETQYF.